Given below is one TCR beta chain in context. Antigen unknown. The sample comes from a study of T cell responses to AZD1222 COVID-19 vaccine. General study points: A mostly white British donor set with more females was recruited, and clonal diversity was possibly underestimated. Across spike, vaccine-associated CD4 TCRs were found, dominant at 160-218 and 743-854. Sampled repertoires all dated from after the peak T cell response. When two AZD1222 doses had been given, Spike-specific TCR breadth and depth rose.

This CDR3 region has 13 residues. Trimming took 6 bases from V and 2 from J, leaving 8 bases between them. Germline values: CDR1 MNHEY, CDR2 SVGEGT. Here immunoSEQ multiplex PCR was the method, and the copy in TCRdb shows in-frame clones only, minus some. The data show some 150,000 clones, approximately 88% seen once. The receptor was isolated from an adult in good health. The input for sequencing was peripheral blood, taken on day 0 of AZD1222 vaccination. V and J are TRBV6-2 or TRBV6-3 and TRBJ2-1, with D perhaps matching TRBD2 (5 bases). CDR3 nucleotides: TGTGCCAGCAGCGAGGGAGCCTACAATGAGCAGTTCTTC. It yields the protein CASSEGAYNEQFF.